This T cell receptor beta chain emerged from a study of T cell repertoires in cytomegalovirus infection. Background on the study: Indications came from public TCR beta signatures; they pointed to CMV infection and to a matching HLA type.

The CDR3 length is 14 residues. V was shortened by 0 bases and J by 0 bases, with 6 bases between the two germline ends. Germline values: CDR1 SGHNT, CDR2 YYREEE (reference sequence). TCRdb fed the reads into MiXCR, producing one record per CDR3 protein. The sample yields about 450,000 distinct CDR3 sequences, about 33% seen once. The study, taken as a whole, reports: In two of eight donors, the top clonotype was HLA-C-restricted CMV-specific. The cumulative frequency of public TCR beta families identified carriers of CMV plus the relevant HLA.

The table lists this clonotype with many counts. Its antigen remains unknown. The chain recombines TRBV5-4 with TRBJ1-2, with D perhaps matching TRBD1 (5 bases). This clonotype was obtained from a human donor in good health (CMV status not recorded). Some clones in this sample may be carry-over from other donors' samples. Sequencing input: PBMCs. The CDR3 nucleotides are TGTGCCAGCAGCTTGGGACAGCCTAACTATGGCTACACCTTC. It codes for CASSLGQPNYGYTF.